This T cell receptor beta chain was identified in a study of human T cells and chemical hapten exposure. Study information: From small differences in pooled library volume came most of the variation in per-sample TCR yields.

As for time point: healthy volunteer bleed at 2 weeks. Total RNA was isolated from unfractionated whole blood. This CDR3 is built from 15 residues. V shed 5 bases and J shed 6 bases, with 17 bases lying between them. Individual cDNA molecules in this library carried unique molecular identifiers. In the original analysis: Sample-level TCR yields exhibited a median of approximately 88,000, with a range of about 23,224 to 690,600. TCRdb used MiXCR to reprocess the RACE reads, holding one entry per CDR3 protein. TCRdb, not the authors, supplied the V and J calls. The sample lists roughly 130,000 distinct CDR3 sequences, approximately 9.5% seen once, with roughly 1.8% in the top ten. This clonotype appeared many times. Its antigen is not known. Study results and caveats: TCRs above 1 in 1000 frequency stayed constant with DPC sensitization.

The specimen was whole blood. The chain employs TRBV12-3 or TRBV12-4 and TRBJ2-1; a possible D gene is TRBD2 (5 bases). The receptor's source is a male donor in good health. Some clones in this sample may be carry-over from other donors' samples. CDR3 residues: CASSPPGQAGNEQFF. The DNA of the CDR3 is TGTGCCAGCAGTCCCCCCGGTCAGGCGGGCAATGAGCAGTTCTTC.